This T cell receptor beta chain is from a study of siplizumab effects on memory and regulatory T cells. In three donor pairs, unstimulated naive, memory, effector memory and TEMRA subsets were sequenced. Method: immunoSEQ multiplex PCR; TCRdb's copy keeps in-frame clones and lacks some. The profile shows some 63,000 clones, approximately 97% of them singletons. Germline CDR1 is SGHNT and CDR2 is YENEEA. This CDR3 comprises 11 residues. Study-wide results and caveats: Greater diversity than memory cells seemed evident in naive T cells, which also appeared to be major alloresponse contributors.

As regards this clone: The antigen remains undetermined.

Sequencing used naive CD8+ T cells sorted from blood. The origin of this receptor is a human donor in good health. The chain uses TRBV11-3 and TRBJ2-5; D uncertain. The J call may not be correct, given that the DNA end is closer to TRBJ2-7. CDR3 amino acids: CASSPSYEQYF. DNA for the CDR3: TGTGCCAGCAGCCCATCCTACGAGCAGTACTTC.